Below, 11 T cell receptor beta chains from the same sample are listed, as sequenced in a study of T cell repertoires in cytomegalovirus infection. TCRdb itself ran the reads through MiXCR, one entry per CDR3 protein. The profile covers 70,000 to 95,000 distinct CDR3 sequences, with approximately 30% appearing a single time and less than 75% taken by the ten largest. These receptors' targets are unknown. The sample consisted of CD8+ T cells from cultured PBMCs, taken from culture after CMV antigen stimulation. These receptors all stem from a human donor in good health (CMV status not recorded). Some clones in this sample may be carry-over from other donors' samples.

The rearrangement joins TRBV7-2 to TRBJ2-7; D gene uncertain. Trimming cost V 0 bases and J 7 bases, with 7 bases left between them. Germline V gene lookup returns CDR1 SGHTA and CDR2 FQGNSA. The CDR3 runs 12 residues. The CDR3 loop reads CASSLAGFEQYF. CDR3 in DNA: TGTGCCAGCAGCTTAGCAGGCTTTGAGCAGTACTTC. Based on the CDR3 plus reference TRBV7-2 and TRBJ2-7, the full variable domain is GAGVSQSPSNKVTEKGKDVELRCDPISGHTALYWYRQSLGQGLEFLIYFQGNSAPDKSGLPSDRFSAERTGGSVSTLTIQRTQQEDSAVYLCASSLAGFEQYFGPGTRLTVT.

This clonotype was recorded many times. This chain joins TRBV7-9 and TRBJ2-1; D gene uncertain. V gave up 5 bases and J gave up 9 bases, with 17 bases separating them. Germline CDR1 reads SEHNR; CDR2 reads FQNEAQ (reference sequence). CDR3 length equals 14 residues. The CDR3: CASSGPVKVSEQFF. DNA of the CDR3: TGTGCCAGCAGCGGGCCGGTAAAGGTATCTGAGCAGTTCTTC.

At least ten counts were recorded for this clonotype. The genes are TRBV4-1 and TRBJ2-1; 13 positions match TRBD2. The CDR3 is 14 amino acids. The ends lost 4 bases at V and 9 bases at J; junction bases unmatched: 3. Per the germline V gene, CDR1 is MGHRA and CDR2 is YSYEKL. The CDR3 here is CASSRLAGGGEQFF. As DNA, the CDR3 is TGCGCCAGCAGCCGACTAGCGGGGGGCGGTGAGCAGTTCTTC.

This clonotype was observed many times. The CDR3 protein is CASSLSVLRTGNFYEQYF. CDR3 in DNA: TGTGCCAGCAGCTTATCAGTCCTGCGGACAGGGAATTTCTACGAGCAGTACTTC. V is TRBV7-2 and J is TRBJ2-7; TRBD1 agrees at 8 bases. The CDR3 runs to 18 residues. The germline V gene has CDR1 SGHTA and CDR2 FQGNSA. V lost 2 bases, J lost 3 bases, and 15 bases stayed unmatched.

Many counts were recorded for this clonotype. This chain links TRBV19 with TRBJ2-3; D assignment may be TRBD1 or TRBD2 (5 bases each). The V gene lost 8 bases and the J gene lost 5 bases, with 11 bases spanning the gap. This CDR3 has 12 amino acids. Germline CDR1 is LNHDA and CDR2 is SQIVND (reference sequence). The CDR3 sequence: CASGGWIDTQYF. CDR3 nucleotide sequence: TGTGCCAGTGGGGGATGGATAGATACGCAGTATTTT.

The V gene is TRBV18, the J gene TRBJ2-1; no clear D gene. Germline V lookup: CDR1 KGHSH, CDR2 LQKENI. V was cut by 5 bases and J by 2 bases, with 7 bases left in between. The CDR3 is 13 amino acids. CDR3: CASSADPYNEQFF. DNA of the CDR3: TGTGCCAGCTCAGCGGACCCCTACAATGAGCAGTTCTTC.

This clonotype was observed a handful of times. The J gene is TRBJ1-5, the V gene TRBV7-6; D remains unclear. Germline loops: CDR1 SGHVS, CDR2 FNYEAQ. This CDR3 spans 16 amino acids. V lost 1 base, J lost 0 bases, and 10 bases lay in between. The CDR3 coding sequence is TGTGCCAGCAGCTTAGGGCCGGGATATAGCAATCAGCCCCAGCATTTT. Its protein product is CASSLGPGYSNQPQHF. Filled out from reference TRBV7-6 and TRBJ1-5, the complete variable domain reads GAGVSQSPRYKVTKRGQDVALRCDPISGHVSLYWYRQALGQGPEFLTYFNYEAQQDKSGLPNDRFSAERPEGSISTLTIQRTEQRDSAMYRCASSLGPGYSNQPQHFGDGTRLSIL.

This chain connects TRBV24-1 to TRBJ2-3; D is ambiguous. V was cut by 5 bases and J by 0 bases, with 8 bases left in between. This CDR3 is 14 amino acids long. Per germline, CDR1 KGHDR and CDR2 SFDVKD. The CDR3 bases are TGTGCCACCAGTGGCTGGTCTAGCACAGATACGCAGTATTTT. Translated, it gives CATSGWSSTDTQYF.

This clonotype was observed a handful of times. V and J are TRBV4-1 and TRBJ2-1; 7 positions match TRBD2. Germline V gene sequence: CDR1 MGHRA, CDR2 YSYEKL. V was clipped by 6 bases and J by 3 bases; unmatched bases: 8. CDR3 length: 15 amino acids. CDR3 amino acids: CASSPGLDFYNEQFF. In nucleotides, the CDR3 is TGCGCCAGCAGTCCAGGACTAGATTTCTACAATGAGCAGTTCTTC.

The chain is built from TRBV11-1 and TRBJ2-1; 8 nucleotides match TRBD2. Looked up from germline, CDR1 is SGHAT and CDR2 is FQDESV (reference sequence). The V gene end was trimmed by 6 bases and the J gene end by 8 bases; junction bases not matched to a gene: 15. CDR3 length equals 16 residues. The CDR3, as DNA: TGTGCCAGCAGTTGGGAGGACGGGGGGGCCGAGGATGAGCAGTTCTTC. Its protein is CASSWEDGGAEDEQFF.

This clonotype was recorded at least ten times. The chain employs TRBV4-1 and TRBJ2-3; 15 bases agree with TRBD2. V lost 4 bases to trimming and J lost 6 bases; unmatched junction nucleotides: 2. CDR3 length: 15 amino acids. Per the germline V gene, CDR1 is MGHRA and CDR2 is YSYEKL. The CDR3 is CASSPGLAGGDTQYF. The CDR3 DNA reads as TGCGCCAGCAGCCCAGGACTAGCGGGGGGGGATACGCAGTATTTT.